This TCR beta chain was sequenced during a study of T cell repertoires in cytomegalovirus infection. Study in general: TCR beta signatures that were public indicated CMV infection and matching HLA type.

As to this clonotype: Its antigen is currently unknown.

Trimming took 3 bases from V and 10 from J, leaving 19 bases between them. Germline-derived CDR1 and CDR2 are MGHRA and YSYEKL. This CDR3 region has 16 residues. Each CDR3 protein gets one entry after TCRdb re-called the reads with MiXCR. The repertoire includes about 130,000 distinct CDR3 sequences, roughly a quarter of them detected once, and around 32% sits in the top ten. The clonotype comes from a human donor in good health (CMV status not recorded). Some clones in this sample may be carry-over from other donors' samples. J is TRBJ1-6 and V is TRBV4-1, with a tentative D call TRBD1 (5 bases). Sequencing used PBMCs, sequenced either directly or after in vitro stimulation (not recorded which). The CDR3 DNA reads as TGCGCCAGCAGCCAGAGGGGAGAAGGGCTTGGATCACCCCTCCACTTT. Amino acid sequence: CASSQRGEGLGSPLHF.